The 17 T cell receptor beta chains below all came from one sample that was sequenced in a study of shared clonotypes between healthy human individuals. Method: immunoSEQ multiplex PCR; TCRdb's copy keeps in-frame clones and lacks some. This sample has more than 550,000 clones; roughly 72% occur once, and the top ten carry 1.8%. The sequenced sample consisted of memory CD4+ T cells sorted from blood. Subset: CD45RA-negative fraction. Receptors originate from a woman aged 25 to 39 in good health.

The rearrangement uses TRBV6-1 and TRBJ1-2; D call uncertain. The CDR3 covers 12 residues. Germline V gene lookup returns CDR1 MNHNS and CDR2 SASEGT. Deletions cut 4 bases from V and 4 bases from J, with 7 bases between. The CDR3 loop is CASSGVSYGYTF. In DNA form, the CDR3 reads TGTGCCAGCAGTGGGGTTAGCTATGGCTACACCTTC.

This chain connects TRBV19 to TRBJ2-6; no firm D call. This CDR3 spans 16 amino acids. Trimming cost V 5 bases and J 3 bases, with 14 bases left between them. CDR1 is LNHDA and CDR2 is SQIVND in the germline V gene (reference sequence). CDR3 loop: CASSLSHSLGANVLTF. The CDR3 DNA is TGTGCCAGTAGTTTGTCCCACTCCCTTGGGGCCAACGTCCTGACTTTC.

The rearrangement uses TRBV25-1 and TRBJ2-7; D is unclear. CDR3 size: 13 residues. Trimming cost V 11 bases and J 5 bases, with 19 bases left between them. The germline V gene encodes CDR1 MGHDK and CDR2 SYGVNS. The CDR3 sequence: CASESKRVNEQYF. The CDR3 DNA is TGTGCCTCCGAGAGCAAGCGAGTGAACGAGCAGTACTTC.

V gene TRBV14 combines with J gene TRBJ1-1; no definite D call. Trimming left V 4 bases short and J 6 bases short, with 9 bases between. Germline CDR1 is SGHDN and CDR2 is FVKESK. This CDR3 spans 12 amino acids. The CDR3 DNA follows: TGTGCCAGCAGCCTCGTGAGGGCTGAAGCTTTCTTT. Protein product: CASSLVRAEAFF.

J is TRBJ1-5 and V is TRBV28; 7 nucleotides agree with TRBD1. The CDR3 has 16 amino acids. The J segment lost 3 bases and the V segment lost 4 bases, leaving 9 bases of the junction unmatched. Germline assignment: CDR1 MDHEN and CDR2 SYDVKM. The CDR3 sequence: CASSYPRQGNNQPQHF. CDR3 DNA sequence: TGTGCCAGCAGTTATCCAAGACAGGGAAACAATCAGCCCCAGCATTTT.

The V call is TRBV25-1, the J call TRBJ2-1; 9 bases are shared with TRBD1. The V gene's germline CDR1 is MGHDK and CDR2 SYGVNS. Germline trimming cut 3 bases from V and 1 base from J; bases unmatched to any gene: 7. The CDR3 loop spans 17 amino acids. The DNA for the CDR3 is TGTGCCAGCAGTGATTACAGGGGGCTCGGATCCTACAATGAGCAGTTCTTC. It codes for CASSDYRGLGSYNEQFF.

On this clone: Since a much larger clone is just one base distant, this may be a read error. The chain recombines TRBV5-8 with TRBJ1-3, with 8 bases identical to TRBD1. The CDR3 is 15 residues long. Germline lookup yields CDR1 SGHTS and CDR2 YDEGEE. Trimming removed 3 bases from V and 3 bases from J; junction bases left unmatched: 5. CDR3: CASSSGQGYGNTIYF. The CDR3 nucleotides read TGTGCCAGCAGCTCAGGACAGGGATATGGAAACACCATATATTTT.

This clone has a handful of counts. CDR3 bases: TGTGCCAGCAGTTTATCGCGCTTTTTGACTGAAGCTTTCTTT. This encodes CASSLSRFLTEAFF. V and J are TRBV28 and TRBJ1-1; D unresolved. V lost 1 base and J lost 5, with 11 bases in between. This CDR3 contains 14 residues. Germline V CDR1 and CDR2: MDHEN, SYDVKM.

The chain employs TRBV23-1 and TRBJ2-1; D may be TRBD1 or TRBD2 (6 bases each). TRBV23-1 is placed among ORFs of uncertain function. The V end lost 4 bases, the J end lost 5 bases, and 24 bases lay between the germline ends. This CDR3 contains 18 residues. The CDR3 loop reads CASSLRGDSHLWDNEQFF. The CDR3 DNA reads TGCGCCAGCAGTCTGAGGGGGGATTCCCACCTATGGGACAATGAGCAGTTCTTC.

This clone occurred many times. The chain links TRBV5-1 to TRBJ1-2; no definite D call. Looked up from germline, CDR1 is SGHRS and CDR2 is YFSETQ. Trimming left V 1 base short and J 7 bases short, with 17 bases between. The CDR3 contains 15 residues. The CDR3 region has the DNA TGCGCCAGCAGCTTGTTTACCGGGGAAGATGGTGGCTACACCTTC. Residues: CASSLFTGEDGGYTF. The full variable domain, its missing parts supplied by reference TRBV5-1 and TRBJ1-2, is KAGVTQTPRYLIKTRGQQVTLSCSPISGHRSVSWYQQTPGQGLQFLFEYFSETQRNKGNFPGRFSGRQFSNSRSEMNVSTLELGDSALYLCASSLFTGEDGGYTFGSGTRLTVV.

With regard to this clone: A far bigger clonotype differs at one base, so this is likely a read error. This rearrangement joins TRBV5-1 to TRBJ1-5; D gene ambiguous. V lost 4 bases and J lost 4, with 9 bases in between. Germline CDR1 reads SGHRS; CDR2 reads YFSETQ. The CDR3 contains 13 residues. The CDR3 DNA sequence: TGCGCCAGCAGCCTGACGAGGAATCAGCCCCAGCATTTT. Amino acid sequence: CASSLTRNQPQHF.

The CDR3 loop reads CASSSQSGGRAFF. As DNA, the CDR3 is TGTGCCAGCAGCAGCCAATCCGGGGGGCGGGCTTTCTTT. The rearrangement uses TRBV28 and TRBJ1-1, with D maybe TRBD1 (6 bases). CDR1 MDHEN and CDR2 SYDVKM come from the germline V gene. The CDR3 spans 13 residues. V was clipped by 6 bases and J by 11 bases, with 19 bases between them.

The table lists this clone with a few counts. Additional DNA sequences in this sample encode the identical CDR3. The CDR3 reads CASSFSSSGYNEQFF. In nucleotides, the CDR3 is TGCGCCAGCAGCTTTAGCTCTAGCGGGTACAATGAGCAGTTCTTC. J is TRBJ2-1 and V is TRBV5-1; 8 nucleotides line up with TRBD2. This CDR3 has 15 amino acids. With 2 bases clipped from V and 4 bases from J, the junction kept 5 bases outside the gene matches. The germline CDR1 and CDR2 sequences are SGHRS and YFSETQ.

The V and J genes are TRBV11-2 and TRBJ1-1; 7 nucleotides agree with TRBD1. The germline V gene encodes CDR1 SGHAT and CDR2 FQNNGV. The CDR3 length is 13 residues. J gave up 7 bases and V 3 bases, and 5 bases lay outside the gene matches. CDR3 region: CASSFQGGGEAFF. In DNA form, the CDR3 reads TGTGCCAGCAGCTTTCAGGGGGGTGGTGAAGCTTTCTTT.

V and J are TRBV29-1 and TRBJ2-1, with 7 bases identical to TRBD2. CDR3 size: 14 residues. Trimming took 3 bases from V and 3 from J; bases not matched to a gene: 5. Germline V gene lookup returns CDR1 SQVTM and CDR2 ANQGSEA. The CDR3 sequence is CSVEGTTIYNEQFF. In DNA, the CDR3 is TGCAGCGTTGAGGGGACTACCATCTACAATGAGCAGTTCTTC.

Here the CDR3 DNA reads TGTGCCAGCTCACCGGGCCCTGGAGGGATCACTGAAGCTTTCTTT. It translates to CASSPGPGGITEAFF. The chain combines TRBV18 with TRBJ1-1; D is uncertain. The CDR3 sequence is 15 residues long. V shed 3 bases and J shed 4 bases, with 15 bases lying between them. CDR1 is KGHSH, CDR2 LQKENI, per germline.

A note on this clone: The same CDR3 is also encoded by other DNA sequences in this sample. The chain uses TRBV4-2 and TRBJ2-7; the match to TRBD2 covers 9 bases. The germline V gene has CDR1 LGHNA and CDR2 YNFKEQ. V shed 0 bases and J 6 bases; nucleotides not matched to a gene: 3. This CDR3 region has 14 residues. In nucleotides, the CDR3 is TGTGCCAGCAGCCAAGATCTAGCGGGAAGCGAGCAGTACTTC. It yields the protein CASSQDLAGSEQYF.